This T cell receptor (beta chain) was identified in a study of cytomegalovirus exposure and HLA in healthy donors. General observations from the study: Sequencing likely produced, as an artifact, a cluster of highly shared sequence variants.

Amplification used 60 Vbeta primers and 13 Jbeta primers. Produced via immunoSEQ multiplex PCR; TCRdb's table is partial and in-frame only. The sample carries about 300,000 clones, 86% recorded once. In regard to this clone: The antigen is undetermined.

The sample comprised PBMCs. The clonotype originates from a man between 35 and 55 years old in good health and CMV-seropositive.

The CDR3 sequence is CASSRRLGRETQYF. DNA for the CDR3: TGCGCCAGCAGCCGGAGACTAGGTCGAGAGACCCAGTACTTC. The chain carries TRBV4-3 and TRBJ2-5; weak D call: TRBD2 (6 bases). Germline loops: CDR1 LGHNA, CDR2 YSLEER. The length of the CDR3 is 14 residues. The V end was cut by 4 bases, the J end by 4 bases, with 13 bases between.